Shown below are 21 T cell receptor beta chains from a single sample sequenced in a study of response to subunit inactivated influenza vaccine. TCRdb analysed the RT-PCR reads with MiXCR anew, one entry per CDR3 protein. The sample lists about 500,000 distinct CDR3 sequences; approximately 17% were seen once. The material was CD4+ T cells sorted from PBMCs, obtained about 24 months after vaccination. Every receptor here comes from a man aged 50 to 69 who received an inactivated influenza vaccine.

The chain couples TRBV3-1 to TRBJ2-7; 9 bases line up with TRBD1. The V and J ends lost 2 bases and 4 bases, in that order; junction bases with no gene match: 3. Germline values: CDR1 LGHDT, CDR2 YNNKEL (reference sequence). The length of the CDR3 is 14 residues. CDR3 region: CASSQWDRAYEQYF. CDR3 bases: TGTGCCAGCAGCCAATGGGACAGGGCGTACGAGCAGTACTTC.

The chain has TRBV5-6 and TRBJ2-5; D is perhaps TRBD1 (5 bases). V was pared by 1 base and J by 6 bases, with 10 bases between. This CDR3 has 13 residues. Germline CDR1 SGHDT, CDR2 YYEEEE. DNA for the CDR3: TGTGCCAGCAGCTTGCCAGGGCCCCAGACCCAGTACTTC. Amino acids: CASSLPGPQTQYF.

This clonotype turned up a few times. The gene calls are TRBV5-5 and TRBJ2-2; D call uncertain. The CDR3 contains 15 residues. V lost 1 base, J lost 1 base, and 8 bases lay in between. Germline V gene data show CDR1 as SGHKS and CDR2 as YYEKEE (reference sequence). CDR3 nucleotides: TGTGCCAGCAGCTTGTTAGTACAGAACACCGGGGAGCTGTTTTTT. Its protein is CASSLLVQNTGELFF.

This clonotype was picked up a small number of times. The J gene is TRBJ2-7, the V gene TRBV20-1; 8 bases agree with TRBD2. The CDR3 is 14 amino acids. CDR1 is DFQATT, CDR2 SNEGSKA, per germline (reference sequence). The J segment lost 4 bases and the V segment lost 4 bases, leaving 9 bases of the junction unmatched. CDR3 nucleotide sequence: TGCAGTGCTACCCTCCCTCAGCGGGGGTACGAGCAGTACTTC. Translation: CSATLPQRGYEQYF.

This clonotype has a count of ten or more. The J gene is TRBJ1-6, the V gene TRBV6-2 or TRBV6-3; a possible D gene is TRBD1 (5 bases). From germline, CDR1 is MNHEY and CDR2 SVGEGT. The CDR3 contains 14 residues. The V end was cut by 6 bases, the J end by 4 bases, with 10 bases between. CDR3 in amino acids: CASSPGRYNSPLHF. CDR3 sequence (DNA): TGTGCCAGCAGCCCGGGACGGTATAATTCACCCCTCCACTTT.

This clonotype appeared a single time. Relative to the germline gene, one junction end is altered; a read error may explain this. This chain connects TRBV6-1 to TRBJ2-7, with unresolved D. The CDR3 covers 14 residues. Germline CDR1 MNHNS, CDR2 SASEGT. This chain's CDR3 is CDSQPTGVTYEQYF. CDR3 sequence (DNA): TGTGACAGCCAACCGACTGGGGTTACCTACGAGCAGTACTTC.

This clonotype was seen a handful of times. The chain links TRBV5-1 to TRBJ2-5; D is perhaps TRBD2 (7 bases). This CDR3 spans 16 amino acids. Germline V gene data show CDR1 as SGHRS and CDR2 as YFSETQ. Trimming removed 1 base at V and 2 bases at J, with 15 bases between. Here the CDR3 reads CASSLSGGLGQETQYF. The DNA for the CDR3 is TGCGCCAGCAGCTTGTCCGGGGGGCTCGGGCAAGAGACCCAGTACTTC.

This chain links TRBV20-1 with TRBJ2-1, with TRBD1 as a possible D gene (5 bases). V was clipped by 0 bases and J by 4 bases, with 19 bases between them. CDR1 and CDR2 from the germline V gene are DFQATT and SNEGSKA (reference sequence). The CDR3 runs to 17 residues. CDR3 residues: CSARDASGQALYNEQFF. The CDR3 nucleotides are TGCAGTGCTAGAGATGCATCCGGACAAGCCCTATACAATGAGCAGTTCTTC.

The sample holds a few counts of this clonotype. The J gene is TRBJ2-7, the V gene TRBV5-1; D is ambiguous. Germline V CDR1 and CDR2: SGHRS, YFSETQ. The CDR3 consists of 14 residues. Trimming took off 0 bases at V and 7 bases at J, with 14 bases between the two ends. This CDR3 is CASSLDAPVGEQYF. CDR3 nucleotide sequence: TGCGCCAGCAGCTTGGATGCCCCCGTAGGAGAGCAGTACTTC.

This clonotype has more than one count but fewer than ten. The chain links TRBV7-2 to TRBJ1-6; the D gene is possibly TRBD1 (5 bases). The CDR3 spans 13 residues. CDR1 is SGHTA and CDR2 is FQGNSA in the germline V gene. Trimming stripped 1 base from V and 8 bases from J, with 6 bases between. CDR3 nucleotide sequence: TGTGCCAGCAGCTTAGTACAGGATTCACCCCTCCACTTT. The encoded protein is CASSLVQDSPLHF. The complete variable domain, with remaining parts taken from reference TRBV7-2 and TRBJ1-6, reads GAGVSQSPSNKVTEKGKDVELRCDPISGHTALYWYRQSLGQGLEFLIYFQGNSAPDKSGLPSDRFSAERTGGSVSTLTIQRTQQEDSAVYLCASSLVQDSPLHFGNGTRLTVT.

This clonotype occurred a few times. This chain links TRBV5-1 with TRBJ1-4, with 7 bases matching TRBD1. This CDR3 spans 14 amino acids. Germline CDR1 reads SGHRS; CDR2 reads YFSETQ. V lost 5 bases and J lost 3; bases outside the gene matches: 4. The CDR3 reads CASRSGQPNEKLFF. CDR3 in DNA: TGCGCCAGCAGATCGGGACAGCCTAATGAAAAACTGTTTTTT.

The rearrangement uses TRBV28 and TRBJ2-7, with 9 positions matching TRBD1. The CDR3 spans 15 residues. The germline CDR1 and CDR2 sequences are MDHEN and SYDVKM. V shed 5 bases and J 5 bases; nucleotides not matched to a gene: 10. The DNA for the CDR3 is TGTGCCAGCAGTCCTCCGGGACAGGGAGTCCACGAGCAGTACTTC. This sequence encodes CASSPPGQGVHEQYF.

V is TRBV20-1 and J is TRBJ2-5, with 9 bases identical to TRBD2. Germline loops: CDR1 DFQATT, CDR2 SNEGSKA (reference sequence). V was pared by 0 bases and J by 5 bases, with 13 bases of the junction left unmatched. The CDR3 loop spans 17 amino acids. The CDR3 sequence is CSARDLQREDSWETQYF. CDR3 sequence (DNA): TGCAGTGCTAGAGATCTCCAGCGGGAGGATAGTTGGGAGACCCAGTACTTC.

The chain is built from TRBV20-1 and TRBJ2-1, with D hard to call. Trimming left V 0 bases short and J 1 base short, with 22 bases between. Germline CDR1 reads DFQATT; CDR2 reads SNEGSKA (reference sequence). The CDR3 length is 19 residues. CDR3 DNA: TGCAGTGCTAGAGACCCAATAGGGCAACGAGAATCTTCCTACAATGAGCAGTTCTTC. The encoded protein is CSARDPIGQRESSYNEQFF.

This clonotype was found a few times. The J gene is TRBJ2-7, the V gene TRBV20-1; a weak D match, TRBD2 (5 bases). CDR1 DFQATT and CDR2 SNEGSKA come from the germline V gene (reference sequence). Trimming took 6 bases from V and 0 from J, leaving 12 bases between them. The CDR3 totals 13 residues. For the CDR3, the DNA is TGCAGTGCGTGGCGGGCGGACTCCTACGAGCAGTACTTC. Protein: CSAWRADSYEQYF.

This clonotype appeared a few times. J is TRBJ1-4 and V is TRBV7-9; D is uncertain. Trimming took 2 bases from V and 5 from J, leaving 6 bases between them. The CDR3 is 13 residues long. Germline V lookup: CDR1 SEHNR, CDR2 FQNEAQ (reference sequence). DNA of the CDR3: TGTGCCAGCAGCTTATCCAGAAATGAAAAACTGTTTTTT. Translating gives CASSLSRNEKLFF. Using reference TRBV7-9 and TRBJ1-4 for the parts outside the CDR3, the full variable domain is DTGVSQNPRHKITKRGQNVTFRCDPISEHNRLYWYRQTLGQGPEFLTYFQNEAQLEKSRLLSDRFSAERPKGSFSTLEIQRTEQGDSAMYLCASSLSRNEKLFFGSGTQLSVL.

This sequence joins TRBV5-6 and TRBJ2-5; the match to TRBD1 covers 12 bases. This CDR3 is built from 17 residues. Germline values: CDR1 SGHDT, CDR2 YYEEEE. Unmatched junction bases numbered 11, after V lost 4 bases and J lost 4 bases. CDR3 residues: CASSIGTGGASGETQYF. For the CDR3, the DNA is TGTGCCAGCAGCATAGGGACAGGGGGCGCTAGTGGAGAGACCCAGTACTTC.

The chain uses TRBV28 and TRBJ2-3, with no clear D. Germline CDR1 reads MDHEN; CDR2 reads SYDVKM. This CDR3 is 13 amino acids long. The V end was cut by 5 bases, the J end by 0 bases, with 6 bases between. The CDR3 DNA reads as TGTGCCAGCAGTATCCCAAGCACAGATACGCAGTATTTT. The encoded protein is CASSIPSTDTQYF. Complete variable domain (other parts from reference TRBV28 and TRBJ2-3): DVKVTQSSRYLVKRTGEKVFLECVQDMDHENMFWYRQDPGLGLRLIYFSYDVKMKEKGDIPEGYSVSREKKERFSLILESASTNQTSMYLCASSIPSTDTQYFGPGTRLTVL.

The chain carries TRBV9 and TRBJ1-4; D possibly corresponds to TRBD1 (5 bases). The CDR3 totals 13 residues. V lost 0 bases, J lost 12 bases, and 12 bases lay in between. Germline V gene lookup returns CDR1 SGDLS and CDR2 YYNGEE. The CDR3 reads CASSVDSGGQLFF. The CDR3 nucleotides read TGTGCCAGCAGCGTAGACTCGGGGGGACAACTGTTTTTT.

The genes are TRBV9 and TRBJ2-2; no reliable D call. CDR1 SGDLS and CDR2 YYNGEE come from the germline V gene. CDR3 length: 14 amino acids. V was pared by 4 bases and J by 7 bases, with 14 bases between. The CDR3 DNA reads TGTGCCAGCAGCAACCGGGCCAAGGGCGGGGAGCTGTTTTTT. This codes for CASSNRAKGGELFF.

This clonotype appeared many times. The V gene is TRBV10-1, the J gene TRBJ1-1; maybe TRBD1 (5 bases). Trimming shortened V by 0 bases and J by 4 bases, and 12 bases separated the two germline ends. The CDR3 runs to 15 residues. Germline V gene data show CDR1 as WNHNN and CDR2 as SYGVQD (reference sequence). DNA for the CDR3: TGCGCCAGCAGTGAGTCCCGGGGGACGGGCACTGAAGCTTTCTTT. As protein: CASSESRGTGTEAFF.